This passage covers 29 T cell receptor beta chains from one sample sequenced in a study of T cells in Graves' hyperthyroidism and ophthalmopathy. Template material for amplifying TCR beta CDR3 regions consisted of RNA transcripts. First-round RT-PCR targeting the TCR CDR3 was performed with the HTBI primer set. MiXCR, run by TCRdb on the multiplex PCR reads, gives a single entry per CDR3 protein. Of 550,000 to 650,000 distinct CDR3 sequences in the sample, approximately 13% were seen once. Sequences were obtained from blood. The receptors here all came from a woman aged 25-40 years with Graves' hyperthyroidism that later progressed to Graves' ophthalmopathy.

In its sample, this clonotype was seen many times. The DNA for the CDR3 is TGCAGCGTTGCTTCTGGGGCCAACGTCCTGACTTTC. Its protein product is CSVASGANVLTF. The rearrangement joins TRBV29-1 to TRBJ2-6, with D unresolved. Trimming removed 4 bases at V and 1 base at J, with 2 bases between. The CDR3 spans 12 residues. Germline V gene data show CDR1 as SQVTM and CDR2 as ANQGSEA.

There are many counts of this clonotype. The gene calls are TRBV2 and TRBJ2-7; D might be TRBD2 (6 bases). Germline loops: CDR1 SNHLY, CDR2 FYNNEI. The CDR3 covers 15 residues. Trimming removed 6 bases at V and 6 bases at J, with 21 bases between. In nucleotides, the CDR3 is TGTGCCAGCAGGAGTAGGAGGGGTTCCCCCGTCGAGCAGTACTTC. Translation: CASRSRRGSPVEQYF.

Concerning this clonotype: A much larger clone differs by one base, so this may be a read error. This is likely a read error, given that the CDR3 carries no conserved phenylalanine or tryptophan at its end. CDR3 sequence: CASSLVVSYEQYL. CDR3 nucleotides: TGTGCCAGCAGCTTAGTTGTTTCCTACGAGCAGTACCTC. The chain employs TRBV11-2 and TRBJ2-7; D call uncertain. V lost 1 base and J lost 1, with 5 bases in between. The CDR3 consists of 13 residues. CDR1 is SGHAT, CDR2 FQNNGV, per germline.

This clonotype was recorded at least ten times. This sequence joins TRBV9 and TRBJ2-2, with unresolved D. The CDR3 contains 17 residues. Trimming cost V 1 base and J 7 bases, with 20 bases left between them. Germline V lookup: CDR1 SGDLS, CDR2 YYNGEE. In DNA, the CDR3 is TGTGCCAGCAGCGTACTTAGTGTAGTCGATTTTGTCGGGGAGCTGTTTTTT. Protein sequence: CASSVLSVVDFVGELFF.

This clonotype was seen many times. This rearrangement joins TRBV28 to TRBJ2-7; D is unclear. The CDR3 is 10 residues long. Germline V CDR1 and CDR2: MDHEN, SYDVKM. V was cut by 6 bases and J by 6 bases, with 6 bases left in between. CDR3 nucleotides: TGTGCCAGCAGCAGCTTCGAGCAGTACTTC. Translated, it gives CASSSFEQYF.

This clonotype was counted many times. The V call is TRBV2, the J call TRBJ2-1, with 9 positions matching TRBD2. The germline V gene encodes CDR1 SNHLY and CDR2 FYNNEI. J gave up 8 bases and V 1 base, and 6 bases lay outside the gene matches. This CDR3 is 15 amino acids long. CDR3 coding DNA: TGTGCCAGCAGTGAAGGCGCGGGAGGGCCTGATGAGCAGTTCTTC. Its protein is CASSEGAGGPDEQFF.

This chain joins TRBV20-1 and TRBJ1-4; no firm D call. V gave up 6 bases and J gave up 8 bases, with 10 bases separating them. This CDR3 is built from 11 residues. Germline V gives CDR1 DFQATT, CDR2 SNEGSKA (reference sequence). CDR3 sequence (DNA): TGCAGTGCCCTCAAAGAGGAAAAACTGTTTTTT. Translated: CSALKEEKLFF.

This clonotype was observed at least ten times. The rearrangement uses TRBV28 and TRBJ1-2; 10 bases line up with TRBD1. The CDR3 is made up of 15 amino acids. Germline CDR1 and CDR2: MDHEN and SYDVKM. J lost 7 bases, V lost 5 bases, and 10 bases had no gene match. The CDR3 reads CASSPPLGTGVGYTF. The CDR3 DNA follows: TGTGCCAGCAGTCCGCCCCTAGGGACAGGGGTTGGCTACACCTTC.

The rearrangement uses TRBV30 and TRBJ2-3; 8 bases fit TRBD1. The length of the CDR3 is 13 residues. CDR1 and CDR2 from the germline V gene are GTSNPN and SVGIG (reference sequence). V lost 7 bases, J lost 0 bases, and 3 bases stayed unmatched. The CDR3 DNA reads as TGTGCCTCGGACAGGGATAGCACAGATACGCAGTATTTT. Residues: CASDRDSTDTQYF.

This clonotype has more than one count but fewer than ten. The V and J genes are TRBV5-1 and TRBJ2-7, with 11 bases that match TRBD1. The CDR3 totals 14 residues. V lost 4 bases and J lost 7; bases outside the gene matches: 7. Looked up from germline, CDR1 is SGHRS and CDR2 is YFSETQ. The DNA of the CDR3 is TGCGCCAGCAGCCCAGGACAGGGGGCATGGGAGCAGTACTTC. This codes for CASSPGQGAWEQYF. Based on the CDR3 plus reference TRBV5-1 and TRBJ2-7, the full variable domain is KAGVTQTPRYLIKTRGQQVTLSCSPISGHRSVSWYQQTPGQGLQFLFEYFSETQRNKGNFPGRFSGRQFSNSRSEMNVSTLELGDSALYLCASSPGQGAWEQYFGPGTRLTVT.

The chain links TRBV6-1 to TRBJ2-6; D ambiguous. The CDR3 runs 15 residues. CDR1 is MNHNS and CDR2 is SASEGT in the germline V gene. V was cut by 5 bases and J by 1 base, with 9 bases left in between. The CDR3 loop is CASSSDGSGANVLTF. The CDR3 nucleotides read TGTGCCAGCAGTTCCGACGGATCTGGGGCCAACGTCCTGACTTTC.

This clonotype was observed a single time. This chain joins TRBV9 and TRBJ2-1; D remains ambiguous. The CDR3 runs to 14 residues. V lost 0 bases and J lost 6, with 10 bases in between. In germline, CDR1 is SGDLS, CDR2 YYNGEE. DNA of the CDR3: TGTGCCAGCAGCGTAGATGACGCCTCCAATGAGCAGTTCTTC. As protein: CASSVDDASNEQFF.

This clonotype showed up many times. The chain links TRBV20-1 to TRBJ2-3; no clear D gene. The germline V and J ends were trimmed by 3 bases and 4 bases, with 20 bases remaining between them. CDR3 length equals 16 residues. Germline CDR1 DFQATT, CDR2 SNEGSKA (reference sequence). The CDR3 DNA is TGCAGTGCTAGGAGTCCCCTGGGGTCTTTATCAGATACGCAGTATTTT. Its protein product is CSARSPLGSLSDTQYF.

This clonotype appeared a single time. Given a much more abundant clone one base away, this may be a read error. The chain is built from TRBV20-1 and TRBJ2-7; D call uncertain. Trimming shortened V by 3 bases and J by 2 bases, and 14 bases separated the two germline ends. CDR3 length equals 14 residues. Germline CDR1 DFQATT, CDR2 SNEGSKA (reference sequence). The CDR3 DNA reads TGCAGTGCTAGTTACGAGACTGTCCCCTACGAGCAGTACTTC. Translation gives CSASYETVPYEQYF.

This clonotype was seen repeatedly, ten times or more. The rearrangement links TRBV24-1 to TRBJ2-7; D uncertain. The CDR3 consists of 11 residues. The V gene's germline CDR1 is KGHDR and CDR2 SFDVKD. V was pared by 9 bases and J by 5 bases, with 10 bases between. The CDR3 sequence: CATGGVNEQYF. In DNA form, the CDR3 reads TGTGCCACCGGCGGTGTGAACGAGCAGTACTTC.

Remarks on this clonotype: A much bigger clone sits one base away, suggesting this may be a read error. The V and J genes are TRBV3-1 and TRBJ1-1; D remains unclear. This CDR3 region has 16 residues. Germline V gives CDR1 LGHDT, CDR2 YNNKEL (reference sequence). The CDR3 nucleotides read TGTGGCAGCAGCCAAGTTCTGAGGTCCGCGAACACTGAAGCTTTCTTT. This gives the protein CGSSQVLRSANTEAFF.

The rearrangement uses TRBV7-2 and TRBJ1-1; TRBD1 matches at 9 bases. Germline values: CDR1 SGHTA, CDR2 FQGNSA. V shed 2 bases and J 6 bases; nucleotides not matched to a gene: 4. The CDR3 covers 14 residues. The CDR3 spells CASSLPGQGAEAFF. Here the CDR3 DNA reads TGTGCCAGCAGCTTACCGGGACAGGGCGCTGAAGCTTTCTTT.

This clonotype was detected ten times or more. The chain uses TRBV2 and TRBJ2-7; 7 bases are a match to TRBD1. Trimming removed 1 base from V and 7 bases from J; junction bases left unmatched: 10. The V gene's germline CDR1 is SNHLY and CDR2 FYNNEI. The CDR3 is made up of 15 amino acids. CDR3 DNA: TGTGCCAGCAGTGAAGGTAGAGGGGGCGTGGGGGAGCAGTACTTC. Encoded protein: CASSEGRGGVGEQYF.

This clonotype has a count of ten or more. The chain combines TRBV11-2 with TRBJ2-7, with 9 bases identical to TRBD1. CDR3 length equals 15 residues. CDR1 is SGHAT and CDR2 is FQNNGV in the germline V gene. V lost 5 bases and J lost 7; bases outside the gene matches: 12. The CDR3 DNA reads TGTGCCAGCAGCACGTACAGGGGGCGCTTAGGAGAGCAGTACTTC. It encodes CASSTYRGRLGEQYF.

In its sample, this clonotype was seen a few times. One end of the junction fails to match germline, which may point to a read error. The chain carries TRBV3-1 and TRBJ2-7, with 11 bases matching TRBD2. This CDR3 has 15 residues. The V gene's germline CDR1 is LGHDT and CDR2 YNNKEL (reference sequence). For the CDR3, the DNA is TGTGCCAGCGGCCACCGGACTAGCGGGCCCTACGAGCAGTACTTC. This codes for CASGHRTSGPYEQYF.

This clonotype was picked up many times. This rearrangement joins TRBV12-3 or TRBV12-4 to TRBJ2-2; D is unresolved. Trimming cost V 2 bases and J 2 bases, with 9 bases left between them. The CDR3 runs to 15 residues. The chain's CDR3 is CASSLRARNTGELFF. CDR3 nucleotide sequence: TGTGCCAGCAGTTTAAGGGCACGTAACACCGGGGAGCTGTTTTTT.

In its sample, this clonotype was seen many times. The chain recombines TRBV25-1 with TRBJ2-1; 7 nucleotides agree with TRBD2. Trimming took 2 bases from V and 1 from J; bases not matched to a gene: 5. The CDR3 covers 16 residues. Germline lookup yields CDR1 MGHDK and CDR2 SYGVNS. The DNA of the CDR3 is TGTGCCAGCAGTGAAACGGCTAGCGGATCCTACAATGAGCAGTTCTTC. It translates to CASSETASGSYNEQFF.

This clonotype showed up just a few times. V gene TRBV25-1 combines with J gene TRBJ2-7, with no clear D. CDR3 size: 13 residues. Between the trimmed V and J ends, which lost 3 bases and 3 bases, there was a span of 9 bases. CDR1 and CDR2 (germline): MGHDK, SYGVNS. CDR3 DNA sequence: TGTGCCAGCAGTGATCCAAACAGCTACGAGCAGTACTTC. Its protein is CASSDPNSYEQYF.

This clonotype appeared many times. The CDR3 DNA is TGTGCCAGCAGTTTTACAGGGCCCTACGAGCAGTACTTC. Translation gives CASSFTGPYEQYF. The chain combines TRBV12-3 or TRBV12-4 with TRBJ2-7, with D tentatively TRBD1 (6 bases). The CDR3 loop spans 13 amino acids. The V end lost 3 bases, the J end lost 2 bases, and 8 bases lay between the germline ends.

This clonotype was seen many times. The V call is TRBV12-3 or TRBV12-4, the J call TRBJ2-2; D call uncertain. V was shortened by 5 bases and J by 1 base, with 14 bases between the two germline ends. The CDR3 runs to 16 residues. CDR3 nucleotide sequence: TGTGCCAGCAGTCCCAAGCTGGGCAGGAACACCGGGGAGCTGTTTTTT. Protein product: CASSPKLGRNTGELFF.

This clonotype came up many times. The J gene is TRBJ2-1, the V gene TRBV20-1; D is uncertain. Germline values: CDR1 DFQATT, CDR2 SNEGSKA (reference sequence). Between the trimmed V and J ends, which lost 8 bases and 0 bases, there was a span of 20 bases. The CDR3 is 16 residues long. CDR3 sequence reads: CSKPHPGKNSYNEQFF. CDR3 in DNA: TGCAGTAAGCCCCACCCAGGAAAAAACTCCTACAATGAGCAGTTCTTC.

This clonotype was counted many times. The V call is TRBV28, the J call TRBJ1-2, with 7 bases identical to TRBD1. CDR1 MDHEN and CDR2 SYDVKM come from the germline V gene. Trimming took 6 bases from V and 4 from J; bases not matched to a gene: 14. The CDR3 spans 16 residues. The CDR3 DNA reads as TGTGCCAGCAGCTCAGTTTGGACAGGCCAAGTCTATGGCTACACCTTC. This codes for CASSSVWTGQVYGYTF.

This clonotype was counted only a few times. CDR3 amino acids: CASSPGLRGSGELFF. Here the CDR3 DNA reads TGCGCCAGCAGCCCAGGCTTGCGGGGCAGTGGGGAGCTGTTTTTT. This chain joins TRBV4-3 and TRBJ2-2; a possible D gene is TRBD2 (6 bases). Trimming stripped 4 bases from V and 8 bases from J, with 17 bases between. This CDR3 is built from 15 residues. CDR1 and CDR2 from the germline V gene are LGHNA and YSLEER.

This chain connects TRBV19 to TRBJ1-5; a weak D match, TRBD1 (5 bases). The V end lost 1 base, the J end lost 1 base, and 5 bases lay between the germline ends. Germline V gene lookup returns CDR1 LNHDA and CDR2 SQIVND (reference sequence). The CDR3 is made up of 14 amino acids. DNA for the CDR3: TGTGCCAGTAGTATAGCAGGGAGCAATCAGCCCCAGCATTTT. As protein: CASSIAGSNQPQHF.